Sequencing of this TCR beta chain was carried out in a study of CD8 T cells in ankylosing spondylitis. CDR1 and CDR2 (germline): ENHRY, SYGVKD. CDR3 length: 18 residues. The junction had 11 bases not matched to a gene; V was cut back by 6 bases and J by 2 bases. TCRdb itself ran the 5' RACE reads through MiXCR, one entry per CDR3 protein. The sample yields about 160,000 distinct CDR3 sequences, approximately 20% seen once. V gene TRBV10-3 combines with J gene TRBJ2-2, with 11 bases lining up with TRBD2. The source of this sequence is a male donor with ankylosing spondylitis or in good health (not recorded which). The sequenced sample was blood, either unsorted or a sorted T cell fraction (not recorded which). CDR3 sequence: CAIRGEGTSGRNTGELFF. The CDR3 DNA is TGTGCCATCAGGGGCGAAGGAACTAGCGGGAGAAACACCGGGGAGCTGTTTTTT.